This T cell receptor beta chain was observed in a study of OX40 agonist ivuxolimab in advanced cancers. Study at large: Every patient in dose escalation had hepatocellular carcinoma, melanoma, renal cell or head and neck cancer. Eligibility admitted prior anti-PD-1, anti-PD-L1 or anti-CTLA-4 therapy; about 40% had some. Age averaged about 62 years (range roughly 20 to 90), and 82.7% were male.

The CDR3 totals 14 residues. Germline lookup yields CDR1 SEHNR and CDR2 FQNEAQ (reference sequence). V was cut by 1 base and J by 0 bases, with 4 bases left in between. General observations from the study: In CD8+ T cells, expanded clones were on average more numerous than in CD4+.

The data were produced by immunoSEQ multiplex PCR, yet TCRdb's version contains in-frame clones alone and is incomplete. The sample has under 150,000 clones, roughly nine tenths seen once. Regarding this clone: Its antigen is undetermined.

The TCR sequence derives from an adult with an advanced solid tumor such as melanoma, head and neck, liver or kidney cancer. The chain combines TRBV7-9 with TRBJ1-3, with unresolved D. This material consisted of CD4+ or CD8+ T cells sorted from blood, taken in a trial of the OX40 agonist ivuxolimab. CDR3 loop: CASSLVYSGNTIYF. The CDR3 DNA reads as TGTGCCAGCAGCTTAGTCTACTCTGGAAACACCATATATTTT.